The 23 T cell receptor beta chains given below trace back to one sample, sequenced in a study of cytomegalovirus exposure and HLA in healthy donors. With 60 Vbeta and 13 Jbeta primers, the PCR was carried out. Libraries were prepared by immunoSEQ multiplex PCR; TCRdb keeps only in-frame clonotypes and omits some of them. The sample lists 85,000 to 130,000 clones; roughly 82% were seen once. The specimen was PBMCs. These receptors all stem from a man aged 50 or older in good health and CMV-seronegative.

The V call is TRBV30, the J call TRBJ1-4, with a tentative D call TRBD1 (6 bases). The CDR3 sequence is 15 residues long. Trimming shortened V by 5 bases and J by 8 bases, and 21 bases separated the two germline ends. Germline V CDR1 and CDR2: GTSNPN, SVGIG (reference sequence). CDR3 sequence (DNA): TGTGCCTGGTCCTCTGTTATACAGGGCAGCGAAAAACTGTTTTTT. Protein: CAWSSVIQGSEKLFF. Supplemented by reference TRBV30 and TRBJ1-4, the full variable domain reads SQTIHQWPATLVQPVGSPLSLECTVEGTSNPNLYWYRQAAGRGLQLLFYSVGIGQISSEVPQNLSASRPQDRQFILSSKKLLLSDSGFYLCAWSSVIQGSEKLFFGSGTQLSVL.

As regards this clone: The DNA is left out, because the CDR3 cannot be placed on it with certainty; the CDR3 is given as TCRdb lists it. V is TRBV29-1 and J is TRBJ2-7; the table's D call TRBD2 went unverified against the DNA. The length of the CDR3 is 11 amino acids, counting both ends. The germline CDR1 and CDR2 sequences are SQVTM and ANQGSEA. The CDR3 region is CSVGGGTRRYF.

The V call is TRBV7-2, the J call TRBJ1-2, with D perhaps matching TRBD1 (5 bases). Germline V gene sequence: CDR1 SGHTA, CDR2 FQGNSA. This CDR3 has 15 residues. V was cut by 1 base and J by 7 bases, with 16 bases left in between. The CDR3: CASSLVSRDGSGYTF. In nucleotides, the CDR3 is TGTGCCAGCAGCTTAGTGTCCAGGGATGGTAGTGGCTACACCTTC. Combining the CDR3 with reference TRBV7-2 and TRBJ1-2 gives the whole variable domain GAGVSQSPSNKVTEKGKDVELRCDPISGHTALYWYRQSLGQGLEFLIYFQGNSAPDKSGLPSDRFSAERTGGSVSTLTIQRTQQEDSAVYLCASSLVSRDGSGYTFGSGTRLTVV.

About this clone: Sequence at one end of the junction differs from germline and may be a read error. The same CDR3 can be traced to other DNA sequences in this sample. The chain is built from TRBV19 and TRBJ2-1; 7 positions agree with TRBD2. Germline V CDR1 and CDR2: LNHDA, SQIVND (reference sequence). There are 14 residues in the CDR3. The CDR3, as DNA: TGTGCCAGCAGTATCGGGGGGACGAAGGATGAGCAGTTCTTC. The encoded protein is CASSIGGTKDEQFF. The whole variable domain, remainder taken from reference TRBV19 and TRBJ2-1, is DGGITQSPKYLFRKEGQNVTLSCEQNLNHDAMYWYRQDPGQGLRLIYYSQIVNDFQKGDIAEGYSVSREKKESFPLTVTSAQKNPTAFYLCASSIGGTKDEQFFGPGTRLTVL.

The chain employs TRBV7-2 and TRBJ2-5, with 9 nucleotides matching TRBD2. This CDR3 contains 14 residues. V dropped 1 base and J dropped 3; count of bases not matched to a gene: 0. CDR1 SGHTA and CDR2 FQGNSA come from the germline V gene. CDR3 nucleotides: TGTGCCAGCAGCTTAGGACTAGCGGAAGAGACCCAGTACTTC. Translating gives CASSLGLAEETQYF.

This clone was seen once. This CDR3 reads CASSLTSQVDEQYV. The CDR3 region has the DNA TGTGCCAGCAGTTTAACATCTCAGGTCGACGAGCAGTACGTC. V usage is TRBV28 and J usage is TRBJ2-7; no clear D. Trimming took off 2 bases at V and 5 bases at J, with 13 bases between the two ends. CDR1 MDHEN and CDR2 SYDVKM come from the germline V gene. The CDR3 sequence is 14 residues long.

The chain links TRBV6-1 to TRBJ1-5, with 7 nucleotides matching TRBD1. The V and J ends lost 5 bases and 5 bases, in that order; junction bases with no gene match: 6. The CDR3 is made up of 14 amino acids. Per the germline V gene, CDR1 is MNHNS and CDR2 is SASEGT. CDR3 protein: CASSRKGAYQPQHF. CDR3 in DNA: TGTGCCAGCAGTCGTAAGGGGGCCTATCAGCCCCAGCATTTT.

This clone has more than one count but fewer than ten. The rearrangement uses TRBV2 and TRBJ2-7, with D possibly TRBD1 on 6 matching bases. The CDR3 is 12 amino acids. CDR1 is SNHLY, CDR2 FYNNEI, per germline. Deletions cut 8 bases from V and 0 bases from J, with 8 bases between. The CDR3 DNA is TGTGCCAGCCGGGACAACTCCTACGAGCAGTACGTC. It codes for CASRDNSYEQYV.

In its sample, this clone was seen once. In DNA, the CDR3 is TGTGCCAGCAGCCCTGGACTACAATTTATCTCTGGAAACACCATATATTTT. The encoded protein is CASSPGLQFISGNTIYF. The V gene is TRBV14, the J gene TRBJ1-3; D remains ambiguous. Deletions cut 4 bases from V and 0 bases from J, with 16 bases between. Germline CDR1 is SGHDN and CDR2 is FVKESK. This CDR3 has 17 residues.

The chain uses TRBV6-5 and TRBJ1-2; D is unclear. Per the germline V gene, CDR1 is MNHEY and CDR2 is SVGAGI. This CDR3 has 11 residues. The V end lost 4 bases, the J end lost 7 bases, and 7 bases lay between the germline ends. CDR3 in amino acids: CASSSGSGYTF. The CDR3 DNA is TGTGCCAGCAGTTCGGGATCTGGCTACACCTTC.

This clone was counted once. At one end the junction does not follow the germline gene, possibly because of a read error. The rearrangement joins TRBV7-9 to TRBJ2-3; the match to TRBD2 covers 16 bases. Per the germline V gene, CDR1 is SEHNR and CDR2 is FQNEAQ (reference sequence). The CDR3 covers 18 residues. The CDR3: CASSSPGTSGGATDTQYF. The CDR3 nucleotides read TGTGCCAGCAGCTCCCCCGGGACTAGCGGGGGGGCCACAGATACACAGTATTTT. The full variable domain, completed using reference TRBV7-9 and TRBJ2-3, is DTGVSQNPRHKITKRGQNVTFRCDPISEHNRLYWYRQTLGQGPEFLTYFQNEAQLEKSRLLSDRFSAERPKGSFSTLEIQRTEQGDSAMYLCASSSPGTSGGATDTQYFGPGTRLTVL.

The chain joins TRBV4-1 to TRBJ2-3; 15 nucleotides agree with TRBD2. The germline V gene encodes CDR1 MGHRA and CDR2 YSYEKL. With V trimmed by 1 base and J by 2 bases, 1 base remained unmatched. The CDR3 is 17 amino acids. The CDR3: CASSQGTSGGVTDTQYF. CDR3 sequence (DNA): TGCGCCAGCAGCCAAGGGACTAGCGGGGGGGTCACAGATACGCAGTATTTT.

V usage is TRBV2 and J usage is TRBJ1-2; D is uncertain. The length of the CDR3 is 13 residues. V dropped 6 bases and J dropped 1 base, with 9 bases sitting between them. The germline CDR1 and CDR2 sequences are SNHLY and FYNNEI. CDR3 sequence reads: CASSLNYNYGYTF. The CDR3 DNA reads as TGTGCCAGCAGCTTAAATTATAACTATGGCTACACCTTC.

The CDR3 DNA reads TGCAGCGTCGCCTTTACAGGCAGCCGAGGTACCACTGAAGCTTTCTTT. Its protein is CSVAFTGSRGTTEAFF. This chain connects TRBV29-1 to TRBJ1-1; D is possibly TRBD1 (5 bases). Germline CDR1 reads SQVTM; CDR2 reads ANQGSEA. Deletions cut 6 bases from V and 4 bases from J, with 24 bases between. CDR3 length: 16 residues.

The chain recombines TRBV2 with TRBJ2-1; 7 bases align to TRBD2. Germline assignment: CDR1 SNHLY and CDR2 FYNNEI. CDR3 length: 14 residues. The J segment lost 10 bases and the V segment lost 2 bases, leaving 8 bases of the junction unmatched. The CDR3: CASSESVGGWEQFF. In nucleotides, the CDR3 is TGTGCCAGCAGTGAATCAGTGGGGGGGTGGGAGCAGTTCTTC.

CDR3 in DNA: TGTGCCAGCAGCTTGATCAGGGGCACTGGGAACGAGCAGTACTTC. As protein: CASSLIRGTGNEQYF. The V gene is TRBV5-4, the J gene TRBJ2-7; possibly TRBD1 for D (6 bases). In germline, CDR1 is SGHNT, CDR2 YYREEE (reference sequence). This CDR3 has 15 amino acids. V lost 1 base and J 5 bases, leaving 16 bases between the germline ends.

The chain has TRBV5-1 and TRBJ1-6; 8 bases align to TRBD1. CDR3 length: 16 amino acids. Per the germline V gene, CDR1 is SGHRS and CDR2 is YFSETQ. Trimming cost V 0 bases and J 10 bases; bases outside gene matches: 9. CDR3 in amino acids: CASSLVDQGAQSPLHF. The CDR3 DNA reads as TGCGCCAGCAGCTTGGTAGACCAGGGGGCTCAATCACCCCTCCACTTT.

V usage is TRBV4-3 and J usage is TRBJ2-7; the match to TRBD1 covers 8 bases. CDR1 is LGHNA, CDR2 YSLEER, per germline. The V and J ends lost 3 bases and 2 bases, in that order; junction bases with no gene match: 6. CDR3 length: 15 amino acids. The CDR3 nucleotides are TGCGCCAGCAGCCACCGACAGGGGTCCACCTACGAGCAGTACTTC. Residues: CASSHRQGSTYEQYF.

CDR3 in amino acids: CSVQGQETQYF. The CDR3, as DNA: TGCAGTGTCCAGGGCCAAGAGACCCAGTACTTC. V gene TRBV20-1 combines with J gene TRBJ2-5; TRBD1 is a possible D gene (5 bases). Trimming removed 7 bases at V and 1 base at J, with 7 bases between. The CDR3 is made up of 11 amino acids. Germline V CDR1 and CDR2: DFQATT, SNEGSKA (reference sequence).

Only one count was recorded for this clone. The chain is built from TRBV29-1 and TRBJ1-1; D gene unclear. Between the trimmed V and J ends, which lost 0 bases and 7 bases, there was a span of 9 bases. This CDR3 region has 12 residues. CDR1 and CDR2 (germline): SQVTM, ANQGSEA. CDR3 protein: CSVEENAGEAFF. The CDR3 bases are TGCAGCGTTGAAGAGAACGCGGGTGAAGCTTTCTTT.

The J gene is TRBJ1-1, the V gene TRBV5-5; D might be TRBD1 (6 bases). The CDR3 consists of 14 residues. Germline-derived CDR1 and CDR2 are SGHKS and YYEKEE (reference sequence). Trimming shortened V by 4 bases and J by 5 bases, and 15 bases separated the two germline ends. The CDR3 DNA follows: TGTGCCAGCAGCACCGGACAGTTTTCTACTGAAGCTTTCTTT. This translates into CASSTGQFSTEAFF.

The CDR3 DNA reads TGTGCCAGCAGCCCTTACCGGGGATTCTCTGGAAACACCATATATTTT. Protein: CASSPYRGFSGNTIYF. V is TRBV7-2 and J is TRBJ1-3; no firm D call. Germline CDR1 is SGHTA and CDR2 is FQGNSA. The CDR3 totals 16 residues. V lost 5 bases and J 0 bases, leaving 14 bases between the germline ends.

The genes are TRBV7-8 and TRBJ2-6; D gene ambiguous. The V gene lost 7 bases and the J gene lost 0 bases, with 16 bases spanning the gap. This CDR3 has 17 amino acids. The germline CDR1 and CDR2 sequences are SGHVS and FQNEAQ. The CDR3 here is CASTPSTTVSGANVLTF. The CDR3 DNA reads as TGTGCCAGCACCCCGTCCACAACCGTCTCTGGGGCCAACGTCCTGACTTTC.